This T cell receptor beta chain originates from a study of cytomegalovirus exposure and HLA in healthy donors. Turning to the study itself: Inside one of the first data releases sat tens of millions of unique TCRs taken from HLA-typed donors.

As for this clone: Its antigen is currently unknown.

Primers for the PCR totalled 60 Vbeta and 13 Jbeta. Measured with immunoSEQ multiplex PCR; TCRdb has only the in-frame clones, and not every one. This table has approximately 190,000 clones, roughly 84% appearing once. Findings and limits, study-wide: Earlier analysis found most TCR beta V segments productive about 90% or about 30% of the time. Later on, a genetic analysis was performed. It linked a missense variant in DCLRE1C with V- and J-gene trimming of TCR beta. Compared with the roughly 670-donor mean, an Asian-associated ancestry cluster reportedly had fewer N-insertions, according to a later analysis.

The receptor was derived from a woman aged 45-60 years in good health and CMV-seropositive. What was sequenced was PBMCs.

The CDR3 region has the DNA TGTGCCAGCAGTGAAAGGACAGGGACCGGCAATCAGCCCCAGCATTTT. Encoded protein: CASSERTGTGNQPQHF. The chain recombines TRBV6-1 with TRBJ1-5, with 8 bases lining up with TRBD1. The CDR3 runs to 16 residues. Germline CDR1 and CDR2: MNHNS and SASEGT. V shed 2 bases, J shed 2 bases, and the junction held 5 bases outside the gene matches.